A single TCR beta chain is shown here with its context. This record belongs to a study of shared T cell receptors in the human thymus. The protocol was immunoSEQ multiplex PCR, while the TCRdb copy is restricted to in-frame clones and leaves out a portion. Of hundreds of thousands of clones listed, approximately 80% are singletons. The CDR3 extends over 17 amino acids. These same data were also listed under a study on human thymus T cells. As reported in that work: Healthy Finnish infants undergoing corrective surgery for congenital heart defects were used as donors. Thymic samples were excised during corrective heart operations. It looked as if thymic and blood repertoires used V and J genes in a biased way. What related research reported was that thymic repertoires overlapped highly among unrelated individuals.

The chain joins TRBV1 to TRBJ2-1; TRBD2 is the table's D call, not checked against the DNA. TRBV1 has pseudogene status. The sequencing sample was made of thymocytes. The TCR comes from a boy younger than two with a congenital heart defect. CDR3 in DNA: TGCACCAGCAGCCAAGAATCACGGACTAGCGGCCACAATGAGCAGTTCTTC. Translation gives CTSSQESRTSGHNEQFF.